These T cell receptor beta chains were read from a single sample in a study of T cell responses to AZD1222 COVID-19 vaccine. Measured with immunoSEQ multiplex PCR; TCRdb has only the in-frame clones, and not every one. The sample yields around 160,000 clones, 85% to 95% seen once. Material: peripheral blood, obtained on day 0 of AZD1222 vaccination. The receptors derive from an adult in good health. Both conserved end residues are part of each CDR3. A D gene is named only where the DNA matches it firmly. Rows may omit the clone size; those that give it use once, few, many or a size class.

V	D	J	size	DNA	CDR3
TRBV9	TRBD1	TRBJ2-1	.	TGTGCCAGCACCCTACAGGGGAGCTCCTACAATGAGCAGTTCTTC	CASTLQGSSYNEQFF
TRBV9	.	TRBJ2-1	.	TGTGCCAGCAGCGTAGGGGCGGGGATATGGGGCAATGAGCAGTTCTTC	CASSVGAGIWGNEQFF
TRBV7-6	TRBD1	TRBJ2-2	.	TGTGCCAGCAGCTCGAACAGGGGATGGGACACCGGGGAGCTGTTTTTT	CASSSNRGWDTGELFF
TRBV19	.	TRBJ2-1	few	TGTGCCAGTAGTAGGAGTCTAGCCGGAAATGAGCAGTTCTTC	CASSRSLAGNEQFF
TRBV2	TRBD1	TRBJ2-3	once	TGTGCCAGCAGCGGGACAGGGGGCACAGATACGCAGTATTTT	CASSGTGGTDTQYF
TRBV7-2	.	TRBJ2-7	.	TGTGCCAGCAGCCCGGGACCGGGCTACGAGCAGTACTTC	CASSPGPGYEQYF
TRBV2	TRBD2	TRBJ2-1	.	TGTGCCAGCACTGGGACTAGCGGAACTGGTGAGCAGTTCTTC	CASTGTSGTGEQFF
TRBV7-9	TRBD1	TRBJ2-1	.	TGTGCCAGCAGCCCCGGACAGGGTGGGGAGCAGTTCTTC	CASSPGQGGEQFF
TRBV19	TRBD1	TRBJ1-5	.	TGTGCCAGTACCCGGGACAGTAGTCAGCCCCAGCATTTT	CASTRDSSQPQHF
TRBV6-2/TRBV6-3	TRBD2	TRBJ2-7	once	TGTGCCAGCAGTCAGTCCGGGGGGTCCTACTACGAGCAGTACTTC	CASSQSGGSYYEQYF
TRBV5-4	.	TRBJ1-4	.	TGTGCCAGCAGCTTGGCCGGGGGCAGAACATTCTTTTTT	CASSLAGGRTFFF
TRBV18	TRBD1	TRBJ2-2	once	TGTGCCAGCTCACCGGGACAGCTGCACGGGGAGCTGTTTTTT	CASSPGQLHGELFF
TRBV19	.	TRBJ1-4	once	TGTGCCAGTAGTATTGGGGCCACTAATGAAAAACTGTTTTTT	CASSIGATNEKLFF
TRBV6-1	.	TRBJ1-5	.	TGTGCCAGCAGTGAACGCAGGGGCCAGCCCCAGCATTTT	CASSERRGQPQHF
TRBV7-3	.	TRBJ2-2	.	TGTGCCAGCAGCCCGCTTGCCGGGGCTATGAACACCGGGGAGCTGTTTTTT	CASSPLAGAMNTGELFF
TRBV10-2	.	TRBJ1-3	.	TGCGCCAGCAGTGAGAACTCTGGAAACACCATATATTTT	CASSENSGNTIYF
TRBV3-1/TRBV3-2	.	TRBJ1-2	.	TGTGCCAGCAGCCAAGTCCCAGGGCCAGCTAACTATGGCTACACCTTC	CASSQVPGPANYGYTF
TRBV24-1	.	TRBJ2-5	.	TGTGCCACCAGTCCAACCCAGTACTTC	CATSPTQYF
TRBV6-2/TRBV6-3	TRBD2	TRBJ2-3	.	TGTGCCAGCAGTTTCCTCTTAGCGGGAGTGAGCACAGATACGCAGTATTTT	CASSFLLAGVSTDTQYF
TRBV7-9	.	TRBJ2-1	once	TGTGCCAGCAGCACGCGGGACGGGGCCTACAATGAGCAGTTCTTC	CASSTRDGAYNEQFF
TRBV7-6	.	TRBJ2-1	few	TGTGCCAGCAGCCCCATTGGGCCCGGCAACAATGAGCAGTTCTTC	CASSPIGPGNNEQFF
TRBV7-2	TRBD2	TRBJ2-1	.	TGTGCCAGCAGCTTAAGAGGGACTAGCGGGGGCCCCTACAATGAGCAGTTCTTC	CASSLRGTSGGPYNEQFF
TRBV18	TRBD2	TRBJ2-3	.	TGTGCCAGCTCACTTTCTAGACTAGCGGGCACAGATACGCAGTATTTT	CASSLSRLAGTDTQYF
TRBV19	.	TRBJ1-2	.	TGTGCCAGTAGTATTATGGGCCAGGGTGGAGGCTACACCTTC	CASSIMGQGGGYTF
TRBV6-4	TRBD2	TRBJ2-3	.	TGTGCCAGCAGTGAGGGACTAGCGGGAGGTCAAAATACGCAGTATTTT	CASSEGLAGGQNTQYF
TRBV27	.	TRBJ1-2	.	TGTGCCAGCCGTCGCGGCAGGGTAATCGATGGCTACACCTTC	CASRRGRVIDGYTF
TRBV3-1/TRBV3-2	TRBD1	TRBJ1-2	.	TGTGCCAGCAGCTTTAGCCCGGGACAGGGGGCGTTCGGCTACACCTTC	CASSFSPGQGAFGYTF
TRBV7-8	.	TRBJ1-4	.	TGTGCCAGCAGCTCGTTCCAACACGCAACTAATGAAAAACTGTTTTTT	CASSSFQHATNEKLFF
TRBV12-5	TRBD1	TRBJ2-7	.	TGTGCTAGTGGTTTGGGCCCATCCGGACAGGGGCCCTACGAGCAGTACTTC	CASGLGPSGQGPYEQYF
TRBV2	TRBD1	TRBJ1-4	.	TGTGCCAGCAAGAAGACAGGGCTTGGGGAAGCTAATGAAAAACTGTTTTTT	CASKKTGLGEANEKLFF
TRBV25-1	TRBD2	TRBJ2-2	.	TGTGCCAGCAGTGCACGGACTAGCAGTAACTCCGGGGAGCTGTTTTTT	CASSARTSSNSGELFF
TRBV5-4	.	TRBJ2-1	.	TGTGCCAGCAGCTTGGACGGAGGCCCCCGGGAGCAGTTCTTC	CASSLDGGPREQFF
TRBV19	.	TRBJ1-5	.	TGTGCCAGTAGTATATCCCGACAACGAGGGGACCATAGCAATCAGCCCCAGCATTTT	CASSISRQRGDHSNQPQHF
TRBV19	TRBD1	TRBJ1-5	.	TGTGCCAGTAGCCGGACAGGGTCCAGCAATCAGCCCCAGCATTTT	CASSRTGSSNQPQHF
TRBV4-1	.	TRBJ1-2	.	TGCGCCAGCAGCCAACCAGGGAACTATGGCTACACCTTC	CASSQPGNYGYTF
TRBV12-3/TRBV12-4	.	TRBJ2-1	.	TGTGCCAGCAGTCTAGGAAGGGGCAATGAGCAGTTCTTC	CASSLGRGNEQFF
TRBV5-6	.	TRBJ2-5	.	TGTGCCAGCAGCCTAGACCATCAAGAGACCCAGTACTTC	CASSLDHQETQYF
TRBV7-2	TRBD1	TRBJ1-1	once	TGTGCCAGCAGCTCCCGGACAGGGGCAAACACTGAAGCTTTCTTT	CASSSRTGANTEAFF
TRBV6-5	TRBD1	TRBJ1-4	once	TGTGCCAGCAGAGAGGGGGCTCATAATGAAAAACTGTTTTTT	CASREGAHNEKLFF
TRBV5-1	TRBD2	TRBJ2-6	few	TGCGCCAGCAGCTTGGGAGGGAGGGAACCCGGGGCCAACGTCCTGACTTTC	CASSLGGREPGANVLTF
TRBV5-5	TRBD1	TRBJ1-5	.	TGTGCCAGCAGCTTGGGGGACAGGTTAAGAGGTCAGCCCCAGCATTTT	CASSLGDRLRGQPQHF
TRBV2	.	TRBJ2-2	.	TGTGCCAGCAGGAGGGGTGGGACACTGAACACCGGGGAGCTGTTTTTT	CASRRGGTLNTGELFF
TRBV15	.	TRBJ2-5	.	TGTGCCACCTGGCGGGGTACCTTGCAAGAGACCCAGTACTTC	CATWRGTLQETQYF
TRBV29-1	.	TRBJ1-1	.	TGCAGCGGCCGGGACACGGGGGGAGCTTTCTTT	CSGRDTGGAFF
TRBV23-1	.	TRBJ2-3	.	TGCGCCAGCAGTCAACCCCTCCTGGCAGATACGCAGTATTTT	CASSQPLLADTQYF
TRBV7-3	.	TRBJ2-5	.	TGTGCCAGCAGCTTAAACGGACAGACCCAGTACTTC	CASSLNGQTQYF
TRBV7-9	TRBD1	TRBJ2-3	.	TGTGCCAGCAGCAGAGGACAGGGCGGGTCCACAGATACGCAGTATTTT	CASSRGQGGSTDTQYF
TRBV6-5	TRBD1	TRBJ1-2	.	TGTGCCAGCACCAGATTGGGACAGGGCACGTATGGCTACACCTTC	CASTRLGQGTYGYTF
TRBV5-1	.	TRBJ1-4	once	TGCGCCAGCACCCCGTCCGGGACTACCGCAACTAATGAAAAACTGTTTTTT	CASTPSGTTATNEKLFF
TRBV5-6	.	TRBJ1-4	.	TGTGCCAGCAGCTTGGCCGGGGGGCGAAAACTGTTTTTT	CASSLAGGRKLFF
TRBV7-8	.	TRBJ2-7	.	TGTGCCAGCAGCCAGGAGAGGCTTGGGGCCTACTTC	CASSQERLGAYF
TRBV27	.	TRBJ1-1	.	TGTGCCAGCAGTTTATCTCAGGGTATGAACACTGAAGCTTTCTTT	CASSLSQGMNTEAFF
TRBV7-9	TRBD2	TRBJ2-7	.	TGTGCCAGCAGCCGGACTAGTAGTGGGAGCGAGCAGTACTTC	CASSRTSSGSEQYF